These 2 T cell receptor beta chains were all obtained from the same sample, sequenced in a study of shared clonotypes between healthy human individuals. Produced via immunoSEQ multiplex PCR; TCRdb's table is partial and in-frame only. The repertoire holds millions of clones, with 85% to 95% as singletons. The sample was naive CD4+ T cells sorted from blood. Documented subset: CD45RA+ positively selected. The receptors stem from a man between 18 and 35 years old in good health.

The chain combines TRBV30 with TRBJ1-6, with D unclear. The CDR3 runs 15 residues. The V end lost 4 bases, the J end lost 0 bases, and 10 bases lay between the germline ends. Germline V gene lookup returns CDR1 GTSNPN and CDR2 SVGIG (reference sequence). In DNA form, the CDR3 reads TGTGCCTGGAACCGCAGGAGCTCCTATAATTCACCCCTCCACTTT. This encodes CAWNRRSSYNSPLHF.

This chain uses TRBV9 with TRBJ2-1, with TRBD1 matching 7 bases. This CDR3 spans 15 amino acids. Trimming at V came to 3 bases and at J to 7 bases, leaving 10 bases not matched to a gene. The germline CDR1 and CDR2 sequences are SGDLS and YYNGEE. This CDR3 is CASSATGTESNEQFF. The CDR3 coding sequence is TGTGCCAGCAGCGCGACAGGGACAGAGTCTAATGAGCAGTTCTTC.